These 24 T cell receptor beta chains share one sample of origin, sequenced in a study of T cells after yellow fever vaccination. TCRdb ran MiXCR on the 5' RACE reads and lists one entry per CDR3 protein. This repertoire shows more than 65,000 distinct CDR3 sequences, more than 10% found once; its top ten account for 20% to 25%. The source material was CD8+ T cells not binding an NS4B(214-222) dextramer, sorted from PBMCs, sampled 21 days after the first yellow fever vaccination. These receptors were obtained from a man younger than 30 who received the YFV17D yellow fever vaccine.

This clonotype has a handful of counts. The V and J genes are TRBV18 and TRBJ1-2; maybe TRBD1 (6 bases). In germline, CDR1 is KGHSH, CDR2 LQKENI. Trimming took off 2 bases at V and 1 base at J, with 11 bases between the two ends. CDR3 length: 15 residues. As DNA, the CDR3 is TGTGCCAGCTCACCAGAAGGGGGGCTTAACTATGGCTACACCTTC. Amino acid sequence: CASSPEGGLNYGYTF.

This clonotype is a singleton in its sample. The chain combines TRBV5-4 with TRBJ1-1; 10 bases agree with TRBD1. Germline V gene lookup returns CDR1 SGHNT and CDR2 YYREEE (reference sequence). The junction had 5 bases not matched to a gene; V was cut back by 2 bases and J by 4 bases. This CDR3 is built from 15 residues. In DNA, the CDR3 is TGTGCCAGCAGCTTCTGGGACAGGGGAATCACTGAAGCTTTCTTT. It codes for CASSFWDRGITEAFF.

This clonotype turned up a few times. This sequence joins TRBV20-1 and TRBJ2-3; 13 bases are a match to TRBD2. Germline V gene sequence: CDR1 DFQATT, CDR2 SNEGSKA (reference sequence). This CDR3 region has 17 residues. The ends lost 4 bases at V and 0 bases at J; junction bases unmatched: 7. The CDR3 protein is CSATGTSGVSSTDTQYF. Written as DNA, the CDR3 is TGCAGTGCTACCGGGACTAGCGGGGTATCTAGCACAGATACGCAGTATTTT.

The chain recombines TRBV27 with TRBJ2-5; TRBD2 matches at 12 bases. V was pared by 2 bases and J by 5 bases, with 9 bases of the junction left unmatched. Germline V lookup: CDR1 MNHEY, CDR2 SMNVEV (reference sequence). CDR3 length: 17 amino acids. This CDR3 reads CASSLSASGGARETQYF. In DNA, the CDR3 is TGTGCCAGCAGTTTAAGCGCTAGCGGGGGGGCCCGGGAGACCCAGTACTTC.

V is TRBV27 and J is TRBJ2-1; D assignment may be TRBD1 or TRBD2 (6 bases each). The CDR3 length is 14 residues. The V end lost 6 bases, the J end lost 3 bases, and 12 bases lay between the germline ends. The germline V gene has CDR1 MNHEY and CDR2 SMNVEV (reference sequence). CDR3 in DNA: TGTGCCAGCAGCCATAGGGGGGACTACAATGAGCAGTTCTTC. Amino acids: CASSHRGDYNEQFF.

This clonotype was detected a few times. The V call is TRBV24-1, the J call TRBJ1-5; D uncertain. This CDR3 is 13 amino acids long. V lost 5 bases, J lost 2 bases, and 6 bases lay in between. Germline assignment: CDR1 KGHDR and CDR2 SFDVKD. The DNA for the CDR3 is TGTGCCACCAGTGGAGGAGGCAATCAGCCCCAGCATTTT. As protein: CATSGGGNQPQHF.

The chain is built from TRBV29-1 and TRBJ2-5; D is possibly TRBD2 (5 bases). The CDR3 covers 14 residues. The V end lost 4 bases, the J end lost 0 bases, and 12 bases lay between the germline ends. CDR1 is SQVTM, CDR2 ANQGSEA, per germline. CDR3 amino acids: CSVGGPKYQETQYF. In nucleotides, the CDR3 is TGCAGCGTTGGAGGGCCCAAGTACCAAGAGACCCAGTACTTC.

This rearrangement joins TRBV20-1 to TRBJ1-2, with D maybe TRBD1 (6 bases). CDR3 length equals 13 residues. Germline assignment: CDR1 DFQATT and CDR2 SNEGSKA (reference sequence). V was cut by 6 bases and J by 7 bases, with 18 bases left in between. The CDR3 DNA reads TGCAGTGCGGACGGATTACAGGGAGGTGGCTACACCTTC. It translates to CSADGLQGGGYTF.

This rearrangement joins TRBV7-9 to TRBJ1-2; no clear D gene. This CDR3 region has 16 residues. Germline V gene sequence: CDR1 SEHNR, CDR2 FQNEAQ (reference sequence). Trimming removed 4 bases from V and 0 bases from J, with 15 bases in between. DNA for the CDR3: TGTGCCAGCAGCTCTCCCGAGCACGGAACTAACTATGGCTACACCTTC. Amino acids: CASSSPEHGTNYGYTF.

V and J are TRBV29-1 and TRBJ2-5, with a possible D match to TRBD2 (5 bases). The CDR3 consists of 14 residues. CDR1 and CDR2 (germline): SQVTM, ANQGSEA. V lost 4 bases to trimming and J lost 5 bases, with 17 bases between them. As DNA, the CDR3 is TGCAGCGTTGTGCCGATTACACGAGGGGAGACCCAGTACTTC. Protein sequence: CSVVPITRGETQYF.

This clonotype was counted only a few times. The rearrangement joins TRBV6-2 or TRBV6-3 to TRBJ1-5; the D gene is possibly TRBD1 (6 bases). The CDR3 consists of 14 residues. Trimming removed 4 bases from V and 7 bases from J, with 14 bases in between. Germline V CDR1 and CDR2: MNHEY, SVGEGT. Here the CDR3 DNA reads TGTGCCAGCAGTTTCTACAGGGCCGGACAGCCCCAGCATTTT. Translating gives CASSFYRAGQPQHF.

For the CDR3, the DNA is TGTGCCAGCAGCCCCCCTCGGGTGGGGGAAAACTCGGACGAGCAGTACTTC. It translates to CASSPPRVGENSDEQYF. This chain uses TRBV7-9 with TRBJ2-7; D is possibly TRBD1 or TRBD2 (5 bases each). V gave up 5 bases and J gave up 5 bases, with 25 bases separating them. CDR1 and CDR2 (germline): SEHNR, FQNEAQ (reference sequence). The CDR3 has 17 amino acids.

This rearrangement joins TRBV7-3 to TRBJ1-2; D possibly corresponds to TRBD1 (5 bases). Germline CDR1 reads SGHTA; CDR2 reads FQGTGA. V was trimmed by 2 bases and J by 7 bases, leaving 11 bases between them. The CDR3 loop spans 13 amino acids. The CDR3 nucleotides are TGTGCCAGCAGCTTAGGTCAGGGAGGTGGCTACACCTTC. Its translation: CASSLGQGGGYTF.

The V call is TRBV5-4, the J call TRBJ2-2; D perhaps matches TRBD1 (6 bases). Trimming left V 5 bases short and J 1 base short, with 12 bases between. Germline assignment: CDR1 SGHNT and CDR2 YYREEE (reference sequence). The CDR3 runs 15 residues. This CDR3 is CASRLTGQNTGELFF. The DNA for the CDR3 is TGTGCCAGCAGACTGACGGGACAGAACACCGGGGAGCTGTTTTTT.

Ten or more counts support this clonotype. The chain combines TRBV28 with TRBJ2-3; weak D call: TRBD1 (5 bases). Per germline, CDR1 MDHEN and CDR2 SYDVKM. The CDR3 has 13 amino acids. V was shortened by 6 bases and J by 3 bases, with 10 bases between the two germline ends. The CDR3 region is CASSTDRTDTQYF. For the CDR3, the DNA is TGTGCCAGCAGCACAGACAGAACAGATACGCAGTATTTT.

This clonotype has just a few counts. The rearrangement uses TRBV20-1 and TRBJ2-1; D not certain. The CDR3 totals 13 residues. Germline assignment: CDR1 DFQATT and CDR2 SNEGSKA (reference sequence). CDR3 DNA sequence: TGCAGCGGCTCCGTCCCCTCCTACAATGAGCAGTTCTTC. Amino acids: CSGSVPSYNEQFF.

J is TRBJ2-3 and V is TRBV7-2; D might be TRBD2 (5 bases). Deletions cut 2 bases from V and 2 bases from J, with 17 bases between. CDR3 length equals 17 residues. Germline CDR1 SGHTA, CDR2 FQGNSA. In DNA, the CDR3 is TGTGCCAGCAGCTTAAGGCTCACGGGGTTAAACACAGATACGCAGTATTTT. As protein: CASSLRLTGLNTDTQYF.

The table lists this clonotype with many counts. V is TRBV15 and J is TRBJ2-1, with unresolved D. Germline lookup yields CDR1 LNHNV and CDR2 YYDKDF (reference sequence). V was shortened by 1 base and J by 6 bases, with 10 bases between the two germline ends. The CDR3 totals 14 residues. Here the CDR3 DNA reads TGTGCCACCAGCAGAGCCCTCGGACGCAATGAGCAGTTCTTC. Encoded protein: CATSRALGRNEQFF.

The chain links TRBV12-3 or TRBV12-4 to TRBJ1-4; D is unclear. The CDR3 is made up of 13 amino acids. Trimming removed 7 bases at V and 8 bases at J, with 14 bases between. CDR3 residues: CASTLGVSEKLFF. CDR3 DNA sequence: TGTGCCAGCACTCTGGGTGTTTCAGAAAAACTGTTTTTT.

The chain joins TRBV27 to TRBJ2-7, with 10 bases lining up with TRBD1. From germline, CDR1 is MNHEY and CDR2 SMNVEV (reference sequence). Trimming took 2 bases from V and 6 from J; bases not matched to a gene: 4. CDR3 size: 14 residues. The CDR3, as DNA: TGTGCCAGCAGTTTAATGACAGGGGGCTCCGAGCAGTACTTC. Translating gives CASSLMTGGSEQYF.

CDR3 amino acids: CASSLTGTASGNTIYF. CDR3 sequence (DNA): TGTGCCAGCAGCCTGACAGGGACAGCCTCTGGAAACACCATATATTTT. The chain couples TRBV7-9 to TRBJ1-3; TRBD1 aligns across 7 bases. With V trimmed by 5 bases and J by 0 bases, 7 bases remained unmatched. Per germline, CDR1 SEHNR and CDR2 FQNEAQ (reference sequence). CDR3 length: 16 residues.

This clonotype was detected many times. The chain employs TRBV6-1 and TRBJ1-5, with D uncertain. Germline V CDR1 and CDR2: MNHNS, SASEGT. V was trimmed by 4 bases and J by 7 bases, leaving 14 bases between them. This CDR3 is 14 amino acids long. CDR3 DNA: TGTGCCAGCAGTGTCACTCAGGTCGTCCAGCCCCAGCATTTT. It translates to CASSVTQVVQPQHF.

V gene TRBV5-4 combines with J gene TRBJ2-1; TRBD2 matches 9 bases. V was clipped by 0 bases and J by 4 bases; unmatched bases: 5. The CDR3 is 16 amino acids. Germline CDR1 SGHNT, CDR2 YYREEE (reference sequence). CDR3 amino acids: CASSLGRGGAYNEQFF. The DNA of the CDR3 is TGTGCCAGCAGCTTGGGTCGCGGGGGGGCTTACAATGAGCAGTTCTTC.

The DNA for the CDR3 is TGTGCCAGCAGTTTTCTTGACATCCCCTTCACTGAAGCTTTCTTT. Translating gives CASSFLDIPFTEAFF. This chain uses TRBV12-3 or TRBV12-4 with TRBJ1-1; D is unclear. V lost 3 bases to trimming and J lost 4 bases, with 15 bases between them. The CDR3 runs 15 residues.